These 15 T cell receptor beta chains came from one sample sequenced in a study of OX40 agonist ivuxolimab in advanced cancers. Sequencing was performed with immunoSEQ multiplex PCR; in TCRdb, only in-frame clones are kept and a portion is missing. The data contain tens of thousands of clones, roughly nine tenths of them singletons. This specimen consisted of CD4+ or CD8+ T cells sorted from blood, obtained in a trial of the OX40 agonist ivuxolimab. The receptors derive from an adult with an advanced solid tumor such as melanoma, head and neck, liver or kidney cancer.

The rearrangement uses TRBV6-1 and TRBJ2-7; D is possibly TRBD2 (5 bases). V shed 5 bases and J shed 5 bases, with 7 bases lying between them. CDR3 length equals 11 residues. In germline, CDR1 is MNHNS, CDR2 SASEGT. The DNA for the CDR3 is TGTGCCAGCAGTTGGACTGACGAGCAGTACTTC. It specifies CASSWTDEQYF.

The chain uses TRBV6-1 and TRBJ2-7; D gene uncertain. Germline CDR1 reads MNHNS; CDR2 reads SASEGT. Trimming shortened V by 11 bases and J by 0 bases, and 17 bases separated the two germline ends. The CDR3 is made up of 14 amino acids. CDR3 region: CACRVGISSYEQYF. The CDR3 DNA sequence: TGTGCCTGCCGGGTGGGTATTAGCTCCTACGAGCAGTACTTC.

This clone was counted between two and nine times. This chain connects TRBV7-8 to TRBJ2-2, with a possible D match to TRBD1 (5 bases). The CDR3 loop spans 14 amino acids. Trimming stripped 10 bases from V and 1 base from J, with 13 bases between. The germline CDR1 and CDR2 sequences are SGHVS and FQNEAQ. The CDR3 DNA sequence: TGTGCCATGAAAGGACACCTGAACACCGGGGAGCTGTTTTTT. Amino acids: CAMKGHLNTGELFF.

This chain uses TRBV19 with TRBJ2-7; unclear D gene. This CDR3 spans 13 amino acids. CDR1 is LNHDA, CDR2 SQIVND, per germline (reference sequence). V was clipped by 1 base and J by 3 bases, with 7 bases between them. The DNA for the CDR3 is TGTGCCAGTAGTATAGGTACTAACTACGAGCAGTACTTC. This gives the protein CASSIGTNYEQYF.

CDR3 region: CASSALSGGLTDTQYF. The CDR3 nucleotides are TGTGCCAGCAGTGCCTTATCGGGAGGGTTAACAGATACGCAGTATTTT. The gene calls are TRBV27 and TRBJ2-3; 8 nucleotides align to TRBD2. J was trimmed by 3 bases and V by 5 bases; bases with no gene match: 10. Germline CDR1 is MNHEY and CDR2 is SMNVEV (reference sequence). There are 16 residues in the CDR3.

This chain uses TRBV11-2 with TRBJ1-2, with D perhaps TRBD1 (6 bases). The CDR3 has 13 amino acids. V lost 5 bases and J lost 4, with 11 bases in between. Germline loops: CDR1 SGHAT, CDR2 FQNNGV. The CDR3 loop is CASSERGVYGYTF. CDR3 in DNA: TGTGCCAGCAGCGAGAGGGGGGTCTATGGCTACACCTTC.

The chain has TRBV6-1 and TRBJ2-7, with 10 bases that match TRBD2. Germline V CDR1 and CDR2: MNHNS, SASEGT. V trimming: 6 bases; J trimming: 6 bases; junction bases outside the gene matches: 8. This CDR3 has 14 amino acids. The CDR3 reads CASRGASGSAEQYF. CDR3 nucleotides: TGTGCCAGCAGGGGGGCTAGCGGGAGTGCCGAGCAGTACTTC.

V and J are TRBV5-4 and TRBJ1-2; D is possibly TRBD1 (5 bases). The CDR3 is 14 residues long. The V gene lost 3 bases and the J gene lost 4 bases, with 13 bases spanning the gap. Germline CDR1 SGHNT, CDR2 YYREEE (reference sequence). CDR3 DNA sequence: TGTGCCAGCAGCTCAAGGGACGGGATCTATGGCTACACCTTC. It is translated as CASSSRDGIYGYTF.

The chain carries TRBV9 and TRBJ1-2; 8 bases agree with TRBD1. The germline CDR1 and CDR2 sequences are SGDLS and YYNGEE. This CDR3 is built from 16 residues. With V trimmed by 3 bases and J by 2 bases, 9 bases remained unmatched. CDR3 in amino acids: CASSGPDDRGNYGYTF. Here the CDR3 DNA reads TGTGCCAGCAGCGGGCCGGATGACAGGGGAAACTATGGCTACACCTTC.

This rearrangement joins TRBV5-1 to TRBJ1-3; 7 nucleotides line up with TRBD1. Germline V gene data show CDR1 as SGHRS and CDR2 as YFSETQ. This CDR3 region has 17 residues. The trim removed 3 bases at V and 3 bases at J, leaving 12 bases unmatched. The DNA of the CDR3 is TGCGCCAGCAGCTCGAGGGGCCCGGGACAGCTTGGAAACACCATATATTTT. Encoded protein: CASSSRGPGQLGNTIYF.

The V and J genes are TRBV5-1 and TRBJ2-7; no definite D call. The CDR3 has 11 amino acids. Germline CDR1 is SGHRS and CDR2 is YFSETQ. The ends were cut back, 1 base at V and 5 bases at J, with 4 bases in the middle. The CDR3 sequence is CASSLLDEQYF. CDR3 DNA: TGCGCCAGCAGCTTGCTGGACGAGCAGTACTTC.

The genes are TRBV7-3 and TRBJ2-3; 7 bases map to TRBD2. This CDR3 spans 16 amino acids. Per germline, CDR1 SGHTA and CDR2 FQGTGA. Germline trimming cut 4 bases from V and 4 bases from J; bases unmatched to any gene: 11. The CDR3 DNA reads as TGTGCCAGCAGCTCAATAGCGGGCCGGGGCTCAGATACGCAGTATTTT. This codes for CASSSIAGRGSDTQYF. Combining the CDR3 with reference TRBV7-3 and TRBJ2-3 gives the whole variable domain GAGVSQTPSNKVTEKGKYVELRCDPISGHTALYWYRQSLGQGPEFLIYFQGTGAADDSGLPNDRFFAVRPEGSVSTLKIQRTERGDSAVYLCASSSIAGRGSDTQYFGPGTRLTVL.

This clone has just one count. The gene calls are TRBV29-1 and TRBJ2-3, with D perhaps being TRBD1 or TRBD2 (5 bases each). Germline V gene data show CDR1 as SQVTM and CDR2 as ANQGSEA. The V gene lost 5 bases and the J gene lost 6 bases, with 12 bases spanning the gap. CDR3 size: 12 residues. Written as DNA, the CDR3 is TGCAGCGTTAGTTCAGAGGGGGATACGCAGTATTTT. It encodes CSVSSEGDTQYF.

This chain connects TRBV19 to TRBJ2-3, with 9 bases aligning to TRBD1. This CDR3 has 15 residues. Germline values: CDR1 LNHDA, CDR2 SQIVND (reference sequence). V gave up 7 bases and J gave up 6 bases; unmatched junction bases: 11. The CDR3 DNA follows: TGTGCCAGTAAGCGTACCGGGACAGGGCTTGATACGCAGTATTTT. Its protein product is CASKRTGTGLDTQYF.

V and J are TRBV10-1 and TRBJ2-7, with TRBD1 as a possible D gene (5 bases). The CDR3 consists of 14 residues. V shed 0 bases and J shed 6 bases, with 12 bases lying between them. Germline CDR1 WNHNN, CDR2 SYGVQD (reference sequence). CDR3: CASSESSGAGEQYF. The CDR3 DNA reads as TGCGCCAGCAGTGAGTCGAGTGGGGCCGGCGAGCAGTACTTC.